A selection of T cell receptor beta chains follows, all from one sample in a study of T cell responses to AZD1222 COVID-19 vaccine. Assay: immunoSEQ multiplex PCR; the TCRdb copy retains only in-frame clones and omits some. The sample gives roughly 190,000 clones, roughly nine tenths of which show up once; 3.4% is in the top ten. The sample here was peripheral blood, taken 28 days after the second AZD1222 dose. These TCRs come from an adult who received the AZD1222 COVID-19 vaccine. Both conserved end residues are part of each CDR3. The D gene is left open where the match is weak. The size of a clone is reported for some rows only, either as once, few or many, or as a class for expanded clones.

TRBJ2-7	TRBV3-1/TRBV3-2	-	-	CASSPPGSRIYEQYF	TGTGCCAGCAGCCCCCCGGGGTCCCGTATTTACGAGCAGTACTTC
TRBJ2-7	TRBV5-1	once	TRBD2	CASSPLGSGAYEQYF	TGCGCCAGCAGCCCCCTTGGTAGCGGGGCCTACGAGCAGTACTTC
TRBJ1-2	TRBV28	-	TRBD1	CASSTQGAKGYTF	TGTGCCAGCAGCACCCAGGGGGCTAAGGGCTACACCTTC
TRBJ1-2	TRBV18	-	-	CASSPGGSYGYTF	TGTGCCAGCTCACCAGGAGGAAGCTATGGCTACACCTTC
TRBJ2-7	TRBV6-2/TRBV6-3	-	-	CASNYSTRDTSYEQYF	TGTGCCAGCAATTACTCGACTAGGGACACCTCCTACGAGCAGTACTTC
TRBJ1-5	TRBV19	-	-	CASSRGSGGNQPQHF	TGTGCCAGTAGTAGGGGCTCGGGGGGGAATCAGCCCCAGCATTTT
TRBJ1-3	TRBV19	-	-	CASKALQSGNTIYF	TGTGCCAGTAAGGCCCTTCAGTCCGGAAACACCATATATTTT
TRBJ1-4	TRBV7-2	-	TRBD1	CASSSFGTGENEKLFF	TGTGCCAGCAGCTCCTTCGGGACAGGGGAAAATGAAAAACTGTTTTTT
TRBJ1-3	TRBV2	-	-	CASSVGGVRFSGNTIYF	TGTGCCAGCAGTGTGGGGGGGGTAAGATTCTCTGGAAACACCATATATTTT
TRBJ2-7	TRBV5-1	-	-	CASSFEEGKGSEQYF	TGCGCCAGCAGCTTTGAAGAAGGGAAGGGCTCCGAGCAGTACTTC
TRBJ2-7	TRBV27	-	TRBD1	CASRVDRAYSYEQYF	TGTGCCAGCAGGGTGGACAGGGCGTACTCCTACGAGCAGTACTTC
TRBJ1-5	TRBV28	-	-	CASSLGQNHQPQHF	TGTGCCAGCAGTTTAGGACAGAACCATCAGCCCCAGCATTTT
TRBJ2-3	TRBV12-2	-	-	CASRPSGRAKDTQYF	TGTGCAAGTCGCCCTAGCGGGAGGGCGAAAGATACGCAGTATTTT
TRBJ2-7	TRBV9	-	TRBD2	CASSVGDSGDSYEQYF	TGTGCCAGCAGCGTAGGTGATAGCGGGGACTCCTACGAGCAGTACTTC
TRBJ1-4	TRBV6-2/TRBV6-3	once	-	CASSYSTGFDEKLFF	TGTGCCAGCAGTTACTCGACGGGGTTCGATGAAAAACTGTTTTTT
TRBJ1-5	TRBV5-5	-	-	CASSVHSNQPQHF	TGTGCCAGCAGCGTACATAGCAATCAGCCCCAGCATTTT
TRBJ1-5	TRBV28	-	TRBD1	CASVPDRGNQPQHF	TGTGCCAGCGTCCCGGACAGGGGCAATCAGCCCCAGCATTTT
TRBJ1-5	TRBV28	-	-	CASSTGGSQPQHF	TGTGCCAGCAGTACCGGGGGGAGTCAGCCCCAGCATTTT
TRBJ2-1	TRBV7-2	-	TRBD1	CASSRDRGHNEQFF	TGTGCCAGCAGCCGGGACAGGGGCCACAATGAGCAGTTCTTC
TRBJ1-2	TRBV12-3/TRBV12-4	once	-	CASRADYGYTF	TGTGCCAGCAGGGCGGACTATGGCTACACCTTC